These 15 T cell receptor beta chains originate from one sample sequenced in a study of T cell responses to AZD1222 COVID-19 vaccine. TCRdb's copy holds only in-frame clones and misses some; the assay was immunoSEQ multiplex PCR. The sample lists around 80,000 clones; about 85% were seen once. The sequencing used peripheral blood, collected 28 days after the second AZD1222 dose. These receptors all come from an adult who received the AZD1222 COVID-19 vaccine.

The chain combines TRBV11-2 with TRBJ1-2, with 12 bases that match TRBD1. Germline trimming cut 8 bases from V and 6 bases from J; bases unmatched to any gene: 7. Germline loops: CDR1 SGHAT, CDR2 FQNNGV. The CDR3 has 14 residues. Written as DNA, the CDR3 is TGTGCCAGCGGGACAGGGGGCGCCGGGGATGGCTACACCTTC. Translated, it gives CASGTGGAGDGYTF. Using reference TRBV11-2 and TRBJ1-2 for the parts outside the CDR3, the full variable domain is EAGVAQSPRYKIIEKRQSVAFWCNPISGHATLYWYQQILGQGPKLLIQFQNNGVVDDSQLPKDRFSAERLKGVDSTLKIQPAKLEDSAVYLCASGTGGAGDGYTFGSGTRLTVV.

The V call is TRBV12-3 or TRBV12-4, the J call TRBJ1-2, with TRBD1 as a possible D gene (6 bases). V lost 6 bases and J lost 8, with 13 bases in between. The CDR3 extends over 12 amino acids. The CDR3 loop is CASRAGDGGYTF. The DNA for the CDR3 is TGTGCCAGCAGGGCAGGGGATGGAGGCTACACCTTC.

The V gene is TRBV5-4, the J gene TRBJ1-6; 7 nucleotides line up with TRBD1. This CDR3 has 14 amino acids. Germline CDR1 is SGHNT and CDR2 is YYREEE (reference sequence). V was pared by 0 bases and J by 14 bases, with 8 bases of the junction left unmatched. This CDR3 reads CASSLDGTERTLHF. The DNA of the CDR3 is TGTGCCAGCAGCTTGGACGGGACAGAGAGGACCCTCCACTTT.

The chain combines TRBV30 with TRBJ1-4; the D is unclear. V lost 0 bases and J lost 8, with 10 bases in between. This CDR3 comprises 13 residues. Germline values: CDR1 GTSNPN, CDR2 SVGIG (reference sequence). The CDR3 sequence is CAWSVQSGEKLFF. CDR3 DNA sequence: TGTGCCTGGAGTGTTCAGTCAGGCGAAAAACTGTTTTTT.

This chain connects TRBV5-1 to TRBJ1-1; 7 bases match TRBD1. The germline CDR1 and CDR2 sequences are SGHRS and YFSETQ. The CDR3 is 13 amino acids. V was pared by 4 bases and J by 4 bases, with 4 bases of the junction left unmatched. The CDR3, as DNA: TGCGCCAGCAGCCCCCAGGGGGGCACTGAAGCTTTCTTT. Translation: CASSPQGGTEAFF. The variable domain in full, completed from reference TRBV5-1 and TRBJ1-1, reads KAGVTQTPRYLIKTRGQQVTLSCSPISGHRSVSWYQQTPGQGLQFLFEYFSETQRNKGNFPGRFSGRQFSNSRSEMNVSTLELGDSALYLCASSPQGGTEAFFGQGTRLTVV.

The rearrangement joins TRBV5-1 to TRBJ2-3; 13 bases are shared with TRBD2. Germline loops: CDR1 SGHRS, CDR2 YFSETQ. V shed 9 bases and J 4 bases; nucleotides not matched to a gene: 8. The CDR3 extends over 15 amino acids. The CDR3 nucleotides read TGCGCCACTAGGACTAGCGGGAGCATCGCAGATACGCAGTATTTT. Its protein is CATRTSGSIADTQYF.

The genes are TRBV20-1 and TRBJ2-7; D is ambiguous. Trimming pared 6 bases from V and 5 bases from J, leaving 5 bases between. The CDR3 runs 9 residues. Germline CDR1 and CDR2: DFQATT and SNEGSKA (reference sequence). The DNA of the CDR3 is TGCAGTGCCTACCACGAGCAGTACTTC. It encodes CSAYHEQYF.

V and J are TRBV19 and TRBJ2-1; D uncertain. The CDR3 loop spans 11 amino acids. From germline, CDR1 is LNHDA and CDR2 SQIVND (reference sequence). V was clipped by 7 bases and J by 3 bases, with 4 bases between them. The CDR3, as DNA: TGTGCCAGTAAGCGCTACAATGAGCAGTTCTTC. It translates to CASKRYNEQFF.

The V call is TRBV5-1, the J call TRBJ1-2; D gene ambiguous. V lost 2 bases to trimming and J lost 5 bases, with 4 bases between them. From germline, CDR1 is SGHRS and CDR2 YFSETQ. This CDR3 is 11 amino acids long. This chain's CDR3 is CASSFEYGYTF. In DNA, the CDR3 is TGCGCCAGCAGCTTTGAGTATGGCTACACCTTC.

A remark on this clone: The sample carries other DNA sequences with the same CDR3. CDR3 amino acids: CASSIGTGNYGYTF. CDR3 in DNA: TGTGCCAGTAGTATTGGGACAGGGAACTATGGCTACACCTTC. This chain joins TRBV19 and TRBJ1-2; TRBD1 matches at 9 bases. The CDR3 is 14 residues long. Germline assignment: CDR1 LNHDA and CDR2 SQIVND (reference sequence). Trimming removed 3 bases from V and 2 bases from J; junction bases left unmatched: 1.

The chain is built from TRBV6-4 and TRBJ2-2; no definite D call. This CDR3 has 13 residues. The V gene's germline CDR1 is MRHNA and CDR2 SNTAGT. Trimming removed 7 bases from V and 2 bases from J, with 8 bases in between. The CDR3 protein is CASIGFNTGELFF. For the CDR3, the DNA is TGTGCCAGCATCGGTTTTAACACCGGGGAGCTGTTTTTT.

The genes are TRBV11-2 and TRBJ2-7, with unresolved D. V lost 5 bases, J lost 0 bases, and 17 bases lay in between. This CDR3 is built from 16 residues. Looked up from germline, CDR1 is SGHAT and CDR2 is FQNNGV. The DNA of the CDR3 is TGTGCCAGCAGCATCCTGTGGAGCGAGAGCTCCTACGAGCAGTACTTC. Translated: CASSILWSESSYEQYF. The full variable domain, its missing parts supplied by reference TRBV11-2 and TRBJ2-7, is EAGVAQSPRYKIIEKRQSVAFWCNPISGHATLYWYQQILGQGPKLLIQFQNNGVVDDSQLPKDRFSAERLKGVDSTLKIQPAKLEDSAVYLCASSILWSESSYEQYFGPGTRLTVT.

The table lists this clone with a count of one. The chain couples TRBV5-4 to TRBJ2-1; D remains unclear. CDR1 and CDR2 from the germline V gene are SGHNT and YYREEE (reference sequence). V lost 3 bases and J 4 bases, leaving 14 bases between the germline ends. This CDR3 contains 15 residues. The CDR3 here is CASSSGGQTYNEQFF. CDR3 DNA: TGTGCCAGCAGCTCCGGTGGGCAGACGTACAATGAGCAGTTCTTC.

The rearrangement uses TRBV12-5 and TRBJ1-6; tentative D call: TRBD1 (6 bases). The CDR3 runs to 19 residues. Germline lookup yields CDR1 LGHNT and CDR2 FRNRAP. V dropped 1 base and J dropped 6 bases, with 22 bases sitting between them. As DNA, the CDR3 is TGTGCTAGTGGTTTGGCTCGCTTGGGGGGGGCCGAGAGTAATTCACCCCTCCACTTT. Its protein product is CASGLARLGGAESNSPLHF. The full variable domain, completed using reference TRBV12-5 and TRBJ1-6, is DARVTQTPRHKVTEMGQEVTMRCQPILGHNTVFWYRQTMMQGLELLAYFRNRAPLDDSGMPKDRFSAEMPDATLATLKIQPSEPRDSAVYFCASGLARLGGAESNSPLHFGNGTRLTVT.

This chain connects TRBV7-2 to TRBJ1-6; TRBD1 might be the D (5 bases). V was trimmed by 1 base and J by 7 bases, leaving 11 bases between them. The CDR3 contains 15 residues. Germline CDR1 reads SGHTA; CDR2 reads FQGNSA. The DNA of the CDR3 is TGTGCCAGCAGCTTAGTGAGAAGGACAAATTCACCCCTCCACTTT. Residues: CASSLVRRTNSPLHF.